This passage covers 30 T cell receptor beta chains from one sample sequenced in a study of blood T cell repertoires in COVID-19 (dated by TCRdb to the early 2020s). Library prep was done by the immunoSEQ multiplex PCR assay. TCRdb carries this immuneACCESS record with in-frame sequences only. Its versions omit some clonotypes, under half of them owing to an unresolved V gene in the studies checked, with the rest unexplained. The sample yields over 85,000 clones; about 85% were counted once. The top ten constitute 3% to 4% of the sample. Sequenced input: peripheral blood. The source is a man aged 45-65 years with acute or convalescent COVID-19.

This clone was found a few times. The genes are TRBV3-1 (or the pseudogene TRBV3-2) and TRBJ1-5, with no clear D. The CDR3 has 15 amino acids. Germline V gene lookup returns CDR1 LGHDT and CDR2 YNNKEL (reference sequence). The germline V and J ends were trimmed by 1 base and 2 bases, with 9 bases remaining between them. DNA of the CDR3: TGTGCCAGCAGCCAAGCGGTATCACGCAATCAGCCCCAGCATTTT. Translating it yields CASSQAVSRNQPQHF.

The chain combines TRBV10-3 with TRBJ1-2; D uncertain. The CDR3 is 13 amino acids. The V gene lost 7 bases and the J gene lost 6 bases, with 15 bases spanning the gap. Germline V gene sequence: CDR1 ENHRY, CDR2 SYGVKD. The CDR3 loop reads CAITLRPTDGYTF. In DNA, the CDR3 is TGTGCCATCACCCTGAGGCCGACTGATGGCTACACCTTC.

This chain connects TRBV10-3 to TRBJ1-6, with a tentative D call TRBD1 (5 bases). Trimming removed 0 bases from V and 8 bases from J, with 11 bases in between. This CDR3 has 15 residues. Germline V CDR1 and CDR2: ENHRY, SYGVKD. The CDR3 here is CAISESPRGDSPLHF. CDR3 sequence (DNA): TGTGCCATCAGTGAGTCGCCGCGGGGGGATTCACCCCTCCACTTT.

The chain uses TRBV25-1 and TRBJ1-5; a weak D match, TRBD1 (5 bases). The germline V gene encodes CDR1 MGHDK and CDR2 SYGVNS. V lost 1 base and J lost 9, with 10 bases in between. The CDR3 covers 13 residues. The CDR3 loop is CASSEFGGGPQHF. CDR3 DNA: TGTGCCAGCAGTGAATTCGGGGGTGGGCCCCAGCATTTT.

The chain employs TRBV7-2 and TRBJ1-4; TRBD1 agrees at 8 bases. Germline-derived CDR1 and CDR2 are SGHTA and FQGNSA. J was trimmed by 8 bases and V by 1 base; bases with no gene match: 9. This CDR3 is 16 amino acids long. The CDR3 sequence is CASSLGLQGAREKLFF. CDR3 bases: TGTGCCAGCAGCTTAGGTCTGCAGGGGGCGCGGGAAAAACTGTTTTTT.

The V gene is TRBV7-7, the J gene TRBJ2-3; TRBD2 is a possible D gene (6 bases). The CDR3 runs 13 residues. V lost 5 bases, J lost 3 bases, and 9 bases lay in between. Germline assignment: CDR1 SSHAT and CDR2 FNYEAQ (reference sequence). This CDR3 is CASSAAGTDTQYF. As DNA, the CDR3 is TGTGCCAGCAGCGCCGCGGGGACAGATACGCAGTATTTT.

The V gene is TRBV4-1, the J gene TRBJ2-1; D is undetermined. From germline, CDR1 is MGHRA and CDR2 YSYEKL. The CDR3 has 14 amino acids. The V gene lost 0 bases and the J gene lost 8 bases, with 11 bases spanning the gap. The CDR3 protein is CASSQDNPRDEQFF. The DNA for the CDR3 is TGCGCCAGCAGCCAAGATAACCCTCGGGATGAGCAGTTCTTC.

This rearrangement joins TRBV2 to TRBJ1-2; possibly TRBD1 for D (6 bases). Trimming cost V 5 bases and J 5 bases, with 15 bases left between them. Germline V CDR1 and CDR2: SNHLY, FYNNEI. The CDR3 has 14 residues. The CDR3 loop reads CASSPWDTLYGYTF. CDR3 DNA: TGTGCCAGCAGTCCTTGGGACACGCTGTATGGCTACACCTTC.

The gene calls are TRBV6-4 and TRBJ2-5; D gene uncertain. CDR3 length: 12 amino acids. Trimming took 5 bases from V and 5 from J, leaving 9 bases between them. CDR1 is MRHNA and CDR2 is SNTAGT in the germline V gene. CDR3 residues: CASSTMWETQYF. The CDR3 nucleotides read TGTGCCAGCAGTACTATGTGGGAGACCCAGTACTTC.

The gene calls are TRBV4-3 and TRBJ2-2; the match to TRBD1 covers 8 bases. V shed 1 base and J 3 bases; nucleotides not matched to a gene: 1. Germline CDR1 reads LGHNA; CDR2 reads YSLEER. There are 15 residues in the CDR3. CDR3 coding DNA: TGCGCCAGCAGCCAAGGGACAGGGTACACCGGGGAGCTGTTTTTT. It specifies CASSQGTGYTGELFF.

The CDR3 spells CASSSDTPGNEKLFF. In DNA, the CDR3 is TGTGCCAGCAGTTCCGACACCCCAGGCAATGAAAAACTGTTTTTT. The rearrangement joins TRBV6-5 to TRBJ1-4; no firm D call. The V and J ends lost 4 bases and 5 bases respectively, with 14 bases between them. Germline V gene data show CDR1 as MNHEY and CDR2 as SVGAGI. The CDR3 consists of 15 residues.

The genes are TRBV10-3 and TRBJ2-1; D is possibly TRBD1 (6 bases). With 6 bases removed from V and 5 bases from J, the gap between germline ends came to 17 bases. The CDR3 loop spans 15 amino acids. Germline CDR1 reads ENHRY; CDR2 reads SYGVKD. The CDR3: CAISAPGQSNNEQFF. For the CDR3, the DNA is TGTGCCATCAGCGCCCCTGGACAGTCGAACAATGAGCAGTTCTTC.

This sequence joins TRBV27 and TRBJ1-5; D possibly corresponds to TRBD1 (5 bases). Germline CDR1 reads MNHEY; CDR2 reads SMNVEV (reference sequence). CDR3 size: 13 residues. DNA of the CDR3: TGTTCTATTGGGGCAGATAGCAATCAGCCCCAGCATTTT. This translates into CSIGADSNQPQHF.

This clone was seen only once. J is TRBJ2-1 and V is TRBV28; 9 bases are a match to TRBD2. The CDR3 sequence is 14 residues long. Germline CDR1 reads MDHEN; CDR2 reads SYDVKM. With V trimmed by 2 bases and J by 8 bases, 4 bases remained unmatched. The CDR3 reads CASSLMGLAYEQFF. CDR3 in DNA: TGTGCCAGCAGTTTAATGGGACTAGCTTATGAGCAGTTCTTC.

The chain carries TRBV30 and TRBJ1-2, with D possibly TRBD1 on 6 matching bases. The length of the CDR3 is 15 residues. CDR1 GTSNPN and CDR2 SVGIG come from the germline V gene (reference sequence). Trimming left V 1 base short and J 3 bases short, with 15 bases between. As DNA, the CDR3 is TGTGCCTGGAGTGAGGGGGGGGCGCTGCACTATGGCTACACCTTC. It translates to CAWSEGGALHYGYTF.

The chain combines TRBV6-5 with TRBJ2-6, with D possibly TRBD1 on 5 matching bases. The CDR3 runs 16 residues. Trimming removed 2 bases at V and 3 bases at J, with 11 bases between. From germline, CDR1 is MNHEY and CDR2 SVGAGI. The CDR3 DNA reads TGTGCCAGCAGTTACCCGTCAGGGTATGGGGCCAACGTCCTGACTTTC. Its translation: CASSYPSGYGANVLTF.

The CDR3 loop reads CASSLMPPGQGNTGELFF. In DNA form, the CDR3 reads TGTGCCAGCAGCTTAATGCCTCCGGGACAGGGGAACACCGGGGAGCTGTTTTTT. J is TRBJ2-2 and V is TRBV7-2; 9 nucleotides line up with TRBD1. V lost 2 bases and J lost 1; bases outside the gene matches: 8. CDR1 and CDR2 from the germline V gene are SGHTA and FQGNSA. CDR3 length: 18 amino acids.

CDR3 protein: CASSPPGVTGVIGNTIYF. The CDR3 region has the DNA TGTGCCAGCTCACCACCCGGGGTGACAGGGGTGATTGGAAACACCATATATTTT. The chain combines TRBV18 with TRBJ1-3, with 8 bases fitting TRBD1. The CDR3 loop spans 18 amino acids. The J segment lost 3 bases and the V segment lost 0 bases, leaving 10 bases of the junction unmatched. Per the germline V gene, CDR1 is KGHSH and CDR2 is LQKENI. The full variable domain, completed using reference TRBV18 and TRBJ1-3, is NAGVMQNPRHLVRRRGQEARLRCSPMKGHSHVYWYRQLPEEGLKFMVYLQKENIIDESGMPKERFSAEFPKEGPSILRIQQVVRGDSAAYFCASSPPGVTGVIGNTIYFGEGSWLTVV.

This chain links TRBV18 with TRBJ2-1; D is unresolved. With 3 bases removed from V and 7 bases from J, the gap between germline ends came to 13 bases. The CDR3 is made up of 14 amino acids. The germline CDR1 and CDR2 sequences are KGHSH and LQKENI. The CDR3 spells CASSPPSVPNEQFF. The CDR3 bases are TGTGCCAGCTCACCTCCTAGTGTCCCTAATGAGCAGTTCTTC. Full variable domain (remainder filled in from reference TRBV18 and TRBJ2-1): NAGVMQNPRHLVRRRGQEARLRCSPMKGHSHVYWYRQLPEEGLKFMVYLQKENIIDESGMPKERFSAEFPKEGPSILRIQQVVRGDSAAYFCASSPPSVPNEQFFGPGTRLTVL.

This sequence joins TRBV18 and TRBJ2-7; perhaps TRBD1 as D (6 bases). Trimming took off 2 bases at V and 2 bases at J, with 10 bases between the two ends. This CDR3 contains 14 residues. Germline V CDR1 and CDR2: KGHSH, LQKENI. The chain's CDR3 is CASSPADRPYEQYF. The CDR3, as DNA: TGTGCCAGCTCACCAGCCGACAGGCCCTACGAGCAGTACTTC.

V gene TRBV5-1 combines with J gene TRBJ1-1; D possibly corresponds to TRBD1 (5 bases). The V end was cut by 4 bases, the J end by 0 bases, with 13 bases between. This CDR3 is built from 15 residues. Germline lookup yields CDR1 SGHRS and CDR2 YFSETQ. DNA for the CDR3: TGCGCCAGCAGCCCCTATGGGGCAGTGAACACTGAAGCTTTCTTT. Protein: CASSPYGAVNTEAFF.

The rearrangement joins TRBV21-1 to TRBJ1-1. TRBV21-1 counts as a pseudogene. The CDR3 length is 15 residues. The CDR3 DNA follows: TGTGCCAGCAGCGAGCGACCCAAATTGAACACTGAAGCTTTCTTT. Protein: CASSERPKLNTEAFF.

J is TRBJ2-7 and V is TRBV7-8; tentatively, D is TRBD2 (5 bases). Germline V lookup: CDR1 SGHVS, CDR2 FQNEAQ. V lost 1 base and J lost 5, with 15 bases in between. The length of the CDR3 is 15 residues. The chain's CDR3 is CASSLVLASFHEQYF. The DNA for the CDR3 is TGTGCCAGCAGCTTAGTGCTAGCATCCTTTCACGAGCAGTACTTC.

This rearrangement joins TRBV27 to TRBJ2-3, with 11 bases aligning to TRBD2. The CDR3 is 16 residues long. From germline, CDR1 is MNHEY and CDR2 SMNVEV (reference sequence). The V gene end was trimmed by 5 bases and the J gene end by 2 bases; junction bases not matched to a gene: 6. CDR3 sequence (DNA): TGTGCCAGCAGTCCCGGACTAGCGGGTTCCACAGATACGCAGTATTTT. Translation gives CASSPGLAGSTDTQYF.

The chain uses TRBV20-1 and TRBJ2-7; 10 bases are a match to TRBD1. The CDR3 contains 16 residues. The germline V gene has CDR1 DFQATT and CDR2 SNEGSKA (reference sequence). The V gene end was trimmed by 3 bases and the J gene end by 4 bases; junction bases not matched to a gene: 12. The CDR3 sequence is CSASGAEGQGGYEQYF. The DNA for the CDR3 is TGCAGTGCTAGTGGGGCCGAAGGACAGGGGGGGTACGAGCAGTACTTC.

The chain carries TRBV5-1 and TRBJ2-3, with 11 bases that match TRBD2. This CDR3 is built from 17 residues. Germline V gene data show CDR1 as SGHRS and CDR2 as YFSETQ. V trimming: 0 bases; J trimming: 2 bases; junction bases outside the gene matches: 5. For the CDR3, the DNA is TGCGCCAGCAGCTTGGGGGCACTAGCGGGGGTCACAGATACGCAGTATTTT. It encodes CASSLGALAGVTDTQYF.

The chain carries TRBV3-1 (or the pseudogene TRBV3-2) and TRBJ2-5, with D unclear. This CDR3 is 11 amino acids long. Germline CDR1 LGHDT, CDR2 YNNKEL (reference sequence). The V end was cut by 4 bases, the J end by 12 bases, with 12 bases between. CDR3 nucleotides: TGTGCCAGCAGCCGCCGTGGCCTAGAGTACTTC. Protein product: CASSRRGLEYF.

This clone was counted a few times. CDR3 residues: CASSFQKNTEAFF. The DNA for the CDR3 is TGTGCCAGCAGCTTTCAGAAGAACACTGAAGCTTTCTTT. V usage is TRBV7-9 and J usage is TRBJ1-1; no clear D. Trimming left V 3 bases short and J 1 base short, with 6 bases between. This CDR3 has 13 residues. Germline V gives CDR1 SEHNR, CDR2 FQNEAQ (reference sequence).

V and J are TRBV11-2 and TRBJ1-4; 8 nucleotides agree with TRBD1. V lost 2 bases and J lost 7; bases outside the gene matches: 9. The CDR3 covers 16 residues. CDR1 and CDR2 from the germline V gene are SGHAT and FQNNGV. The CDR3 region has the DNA TGTGCCAGCAGCTTAATGCAGGGGGCTTCGGGTGAAAAACTGTTTTTT. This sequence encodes CASSLMQGASGEKLFF.

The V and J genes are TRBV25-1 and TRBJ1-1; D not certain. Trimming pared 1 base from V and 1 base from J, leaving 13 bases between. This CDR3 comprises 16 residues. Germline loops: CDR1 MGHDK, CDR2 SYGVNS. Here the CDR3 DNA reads TGTGCCAGCAGTGAATTGTTTGTGCCGGGGAACACTGAAGCTTTCTTT. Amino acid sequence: CASSELFVPGNTEAFF.